Included here is one T cell receptor (beta chain) sequence, with context. Its antigen remains unknown. Following RNA extraction, reverse transcription yielded cDNA that acted as the sequencing template. Only in-frame clones appear in the TCRdb table, and some are missing; sequencing was by immunoSEQ multiplex PCR. The table lists some 170,000 clones, around 50% of them singletons. Samples from alopecia areata patients were lesional scalp punch biopsies and peripheral blood. The data are from a study of CD8+ T cells in alopecia areata. V was cut by 0 bases and J by 1 base, with 13 bases left in between. This CDR3 is built from 16 residues. The germline gives CDR1 GTSNPN, CDR2 SVGIG (reference sequence). General study points: Resident alphabeta T cells of normal skin are also sequenced in scalp samples. Lesional scalp, notably in alopecia totalis/universalis, had clonality above that of normal scalp. Sharing of TCRs across patients appeared less clear than in mice, possibly for HLA-related reasons.

The material sequenced was CD4+ T cells sorted from blood, taken at week 0. The clonotype comes from a human donor with alopecia areata. The rearrangement uses TRBV30 and TRBJ1-5, with D unclear. CDR3 loop: CAWSVRGFQSNQPQHF. CDR3 coding DNA: TGTGCCTGGAGTGTAAGAGGGTTTCAGAGCAATCAGCCCCAGCATTTT.